This T cell receptor (beta chain) came from a study of control samples from healthy donors and cancer patients. The CDR3 spans 12 residues. Germline V CDR1 and CDR2: SGHTA, FQGTGA. With 5 bases removed from V and 6 bases from J, the gap between germline ends came to 9 bases. The data were produced by immunoSEQ multiplex PCR, yet TCRdb's version contains in-frame clones alone and is incomplete. In the table there are some 160,000 clones, about 90% of which are singletons. This sequence was found in a woman under 40 in good health. Material for sequencing was blood. The rearrangement uses TRBV7-3 and TRBJ2-3; D unclear. CDR3 residues: CASSTPPDTQYF. As DNA, the CDR3 is TGTGCCAGCAGCACCCCCCCCGATACGCAGTATTTT.